This paragraph covers one T cell receptor (beta chain) sequence. The clone's antigen remains unknown. Base qualities are missing; no much larger clone stands one base away. The cohort consisted of 650 to 700 healthy bone marrow donors. At the time of sampling, all cohort members were nominally healthy, though unrecorded immune exposures were likely present. The donor tested CMV seropositive, placing the donor among the approximately 310 seropositive members of the cohort. A peripheral blood sample was provided by each donor, and peripheral blood mononuclear cells were used for TCR beta sequencing. The Qiagen DNeasy Blood Extraction Kit was used to extract genomic DNA from the blood cell samples. These data are taken from a study of cytomegalovirus exposure and HLA in healthy donors (dated by TCRdb to about 2017). A note on the overall study: According to an earlier analysis of a few hundred of the donors, some 170 million T cells yielded 95 million to 140 million unique TCR beta sequences and about 300 Gb of sequence data. To study patterns of TCR occurrence, a later analysis re-analyzed previously published TCR beta repertoires from more than 550 donors and added high-resolution HLA genotyping. The aim of the study was to test whether cataloging public T cell receptors could identify signatures of past pathogen exposure. On average, approximately 250,000 unique TCR beta nucleotide sequences were sequenced per donor among several hundred genotyped donors of the cohort, with 15% to 20% of those sequences being non-productive. In a later genetic analysis, genome-wide SNP genotypes for about three fifths of the roughly 670 donors were used, and that subset was treated as a discovery cohort. Around 330 gigabases of sequencing data and approximately 92 million unique TCR sequences made up an early release that covered 640 HLA-typed donors. Typing coverage differed by locus: A, B, C, DRB1 and DQB1 were typed in roughly 629-640 donors, DQA1 in 500 to 550, DPA1 in around 600, and DPB1 in approximately 450. About five DR-DQ haplotypes were handled as single units for association and clustering because linkage in the cohort was strong. The study combined high-throughput TCR immunosequencing, statistical association of individual TCRs with disease status, and machine learning to predict cytomegalovirus infection status. All discovery cohort repertoires had been generated on a single sequencing platform. Rather than using new phenotypic data, the later analysis identified candidate immune exposures from TCR beta sequences and from how often those sequences occurred across donors. Donor age, sex, ethnicity and CMV serostatus were compiled together with the repertoire data. Of the roughly 390 genotyped donors, roughly 76% were placed in the genetic ancestry cluster associated with self-reported Caucasian donors. The study profiled the T cell repertoires of under 700 subjects by immunosequencing and related them to cytomegalovirus serostatus. Along with the roughly 700-subject first cohort, a separate validation cohort of 120 different subjects was used. To decide whether each TCR beta V gene segment behaved as functional or pseudogenic, an earlier analysis of fewer than 750 of the donors relied on high-throughput TCR beta sequencing. Class I and class II HLA loci were covered by the typing at four-digit resolution. What the study reported, not specific to this receptor: A cluster of highly shared sequence variants was judged likely to represent a technical artifact of the sequencing pipeline. An earlier analysis of 587 of the donors showed that most TCR beta V segments appeared in productive rearrangements either about 87% or about 30% of the time, which broadly matched IMGT annotations. Because some donors lacked HLA typing at each locus, the association tests relied only on the typed subset. In a later analysis, 15,000 to 20,000 TCR beta sequences were associated with specific HLA alleles at a false discovery rate of 0.05. Linkage disequilibrium might explain the correlated functional status among segregating V segments, but an unknown experimental factor could not be excluded. When HLA alleles, especially DR and DQ, strongly co-occurred, attributing TCR associations to individual alleles was difficult. Presence/absence analyses assumed roughly uniform sequencing depth across donors, an assumption that may not hold. CMV serostatus was the only immune exposure information available for the cohort. Most TCR sequences were seen in very few donors, while some public TCRs were found in many individuals. A later analysis found that HLA-associated TCR beta chains were more clonally expanded and had lower generation probabilities than equally common non-associated chains. In a later genetic analysis, a missense DCLRE1C variant was associated with V-gene and J-gene trimming of TCR beta chains, and the association was replicated in an independent cohort. The authors suggested that the approach could potentially be extended to other disease states and immunological phenotypes. The earlier analysis of 587 of the donors excluded roughly 16 rarely observed V segments, including chromosome 9 orphons, because counts were too low. A further reported finding was that TCR beta sequences accurately predicted the HLA-A and HLA-B alleles for most subjects in the first cohort. This cohort had only TCR beta chains sequenced, and the lack of alpha or paired-chain data limited which features could be detected. In a later analysis, several top co-occurrence clusters were reported to appear linked to parvovirus B19, influenza, CMV and Epstein-Barr virus. Most CMV-associated TCR beta chains appeared to be HLA-restricted in a later analysis, and the HLA associations seemed to be driven largely by CMV exposure. Because the 87-base-pair reads could not distinguish some IMGT-functional V segments, including TRBV6-2 and TRBV6-3, those segments were excluded. According to a later genetic analysis, donors in an Asian-associated ancestry cluster had fewer N-insertions in productive TCRs than the approximately 670-donor mean. A total of 150 to 200 TCR beta chains were listed by the study as associated with cytomegalovirus. In a later analysis, the rate of TCR association differed among HLA loci, with DRB1 alleles having the most associated TCRs and HLA-C alleles having the fewest. In vitro tests confirmed that a few of the cytomegalovirus-associated TCR beta chains recognize cytomegalovirus antigens. Cytomegalovirus status was reported to be diagnosed by the classifier with high specificity and sensitivity in both the original and validation cohorts.

Per the germline V gene (reference sequence), GTSNPN is the CDR1 and SVGIG is the CDR2. Relative to germline, V is missing 0 bases and J is missing 2 bases, with 3 bases of the junction outside any gene match. Including cysteine and phenylalanine, the CDR3 has 14 amino acids. The sequence is cut down to CDR3 DNA, 42 bases in frame from base 1. Preparation of the library involved the immunoSEQ multiplex PCR assay. For the multiplex PCR, a mixture combining 60 forward primers for TCR Vbeta segments and 13 reverse primers for TCR Jbeta segments was used. Amplification of the CDR3 region of rearranged TCR beta genes was performed with a multiplex PCR assay on genomic DNA. Amplified TCR beta libraries were sequenced as 87-base-pair reads on the Illumina HiSeq System. The authors' pipeline ran thus. A later analysis counted about 82 million unique TCR beta chains across the roughly 700 repertoires, and around 9.9 million of these chains were shared by at least two donors. Raw reads were error-corrected and collapsed into unique sequences with a nearest-neighbor algorithm that merged closely related sequences to remove PCR and sequencing errors. V, D and J gene segments were assigned by aligning CDR3 sequences to IMGT reference sequences. For a sequence to be retained, a match of at least six nucleotides to both a V gene segment and a J gene segment was required. Rearrangements were called productive when the CDR3 lacked stop codons and stayed in frame with V and J; all others were non-productive. CDR3 was defined by IMGT convention, running from the second conserved V-encoded cysteine to the conserved J-encoded phenylalanine. The earlier analysis of 587 of the donors excluded any sequence lacking an unambiguous match to a single V gene segment. In an earlier analysis of approximately 560 of the donors, a V segment was called functional when productive rearrangements were above 56.7%, and segregating when the standard deviation between donors exceeded 5%. A statistical classification framework was built for diagnosing cytomegalovirus status from the catalog of TCR beta chain sequences. V and J gene assignment, in a later analysis, came from comparing TCR nucleotide sequences with IMGT/GENE-DB human TR gene sequences. The TCRdist pipeline was used in a later analysis to assign CDR3 sequences and most-parsimonious VDJ recombination scenarios. A later analysis defined each TCR beta chain by its CDR3 amino acid sequence plus V-gene family, and excluded reads lacking a unique V-gene family. As a way to deal with suspected cross-contamination and a sequencing artifact, a later analysis dropped more than 500 nucleotide sequences that were highly shared and had low generation probability. In a later analysis, a clonal expansion index was calculated for each public chain from normalized within-repertoire ranks of inferred template counts. Generation probabilities in a later analysis came from a VDJ recombination model fitted to out-of-frame rearrangements, and those results were checked against IGoR. Hypergeometric tests were used in a later analysis to score TCR-TCR, TCR-HLA and TCR-CMV co-occurrence, with a repertoire-size bias correction applied to the TCR pairs. A later analysis estimated false discovery rates by permuting HLA or CMV assignments 20 times. In a later analysis, co-occurring TCRs were grouped using DBSCAN, and TCRdist sequence similarity was added for clustering within HLA-allele-positive subsets. Repertoires with fewer than 30,000 or more than 120,000 public chains were left out of co-occurrence clustering, as were about 5 repertoires with anomalous nucleotide sharing. Sourced from immuneACCESS, this table was stored by TCRdb with only in-frame sequences that have V and J called. A share of the clones is absent; for the studies checked, an unresolved V gene accounts for under half, and the remainder has no known explanation. V and J calls and clone size follow that table, whereas D and trimming were derived from the DNA. The sample data list over 110,000 clones, and 75% to 80% of these were observed just once. The ten largest clones represent around 5.9% of the sample.

This sequence was found in a middle-aged woman in good health and CMV-seropositive. Recombination linked TRBV30 to TRBJ2-7; TRBD2 aligns with 8 central bases. Sequenced input: PBMCs. The nucleotide sequence is given as TGTGCCTGGAGTGTTGCTAGCGGGCCCTACGAGCAGTACTTC. Translated, this is CAWSVASGPYEQYF.